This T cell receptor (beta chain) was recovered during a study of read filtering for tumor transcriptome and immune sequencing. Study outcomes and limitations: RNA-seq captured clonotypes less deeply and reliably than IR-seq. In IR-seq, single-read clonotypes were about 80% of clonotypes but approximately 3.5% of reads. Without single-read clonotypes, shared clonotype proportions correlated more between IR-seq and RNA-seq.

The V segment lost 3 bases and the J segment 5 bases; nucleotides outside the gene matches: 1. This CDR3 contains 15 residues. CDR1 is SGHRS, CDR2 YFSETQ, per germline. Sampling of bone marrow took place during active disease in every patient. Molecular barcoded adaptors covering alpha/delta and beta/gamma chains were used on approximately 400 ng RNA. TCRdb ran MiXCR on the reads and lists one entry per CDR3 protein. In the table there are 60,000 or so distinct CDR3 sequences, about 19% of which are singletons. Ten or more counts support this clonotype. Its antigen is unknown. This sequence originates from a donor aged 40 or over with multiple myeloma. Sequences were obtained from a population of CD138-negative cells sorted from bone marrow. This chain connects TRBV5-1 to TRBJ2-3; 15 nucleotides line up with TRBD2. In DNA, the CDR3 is TGCGCCAGCAGCTCGGGACTAGCGGGGGGAGATACGCAGTATTTT. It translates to CASSSGLAGGDTQYF.